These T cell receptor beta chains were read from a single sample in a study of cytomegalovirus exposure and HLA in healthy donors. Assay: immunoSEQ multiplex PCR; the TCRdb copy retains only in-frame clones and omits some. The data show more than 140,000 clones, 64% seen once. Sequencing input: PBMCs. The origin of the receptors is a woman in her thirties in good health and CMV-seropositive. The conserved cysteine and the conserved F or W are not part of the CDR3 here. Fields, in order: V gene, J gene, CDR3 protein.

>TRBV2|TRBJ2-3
ASSGQGGTDTQY
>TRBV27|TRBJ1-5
ASSSSGAWEPQH
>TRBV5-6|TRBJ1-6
ASGDTDGNSPLH
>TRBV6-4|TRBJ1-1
ASSDTGFTEAF
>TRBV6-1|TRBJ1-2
ASSITPQGVGYT
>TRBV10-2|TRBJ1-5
ASSDSQGRRQPQH
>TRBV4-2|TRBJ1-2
ASSQGPTGGGYT
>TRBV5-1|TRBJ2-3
ASSLAGRAVNTDTQY
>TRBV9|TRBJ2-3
ASSTQGTDTQY
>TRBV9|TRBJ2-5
ASSVFREETQY
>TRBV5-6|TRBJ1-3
ASSLSSGAGNTIY
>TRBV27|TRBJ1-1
ASSLRGRDTEAF